Listed below are T cell receptor beta chains from one sample, sequenced in a study of T cell responses to AZD1222 COVID-19 vaccine. This table comes from immunoSEQ multiplex PCR, and its TCRdb copy is limited to in-frame clones, with some not included. This sample has 250,000 to 300,000 clones, with 90% to 95% found just once. Source: peripheral blood, taken 28 days after the second AZD1222 dose. The source of these receptors is an adult who received the AZD1222 COVID-19 vaccine. CDR3s include the opening cysteine and the closing phenylalanine or tryptophan. Fields, in order: J gene, clone size, D gene, V gene, CDR3 protein, CDR3 DNA. D genes are given only for firm matches. Some rows mark clone size as missing; the rest say once, few, many or name a class of expanded clone.

j_call: TRBJ2-3
clone_size: -
d_call: -
v_call: TRBV28
cdr3_aa: CASSLTHGGGLDTQYF
cdr3_nt: TGTGCCAGCAGTTTAACCCATGGGGGGGGCTTGGATACGCAGTATTTT

j_call: TRBJ2-1
clone_size: -
d_call: -
v_call: TRBV4-3
cdr3_aa: CASSQALAARKGNEQFF
cdr3_nt: TGCGCCAGCAGCCAGGCCCTGGCGGCGAGAAAGGGGAATGAGCAGTTCTTC

j_call: TRBJ2-4
clone_size: -
d_call: TRBD2
v_call: TRBV19
cdr3_aa: CASSWLAGEVNIQYF
cdr3_nt: TGTGCCAGTAGTTGGCTAGCGGGGGAGGTAAACATTCAGTACTTC

j_call: TRBJ2-7
clone_size: -
d_call: TRBD1
v_call: TRBV14
cdr3_aa: CASSRRDRSYEQYF
cdr3_nt: TGTGCCAGCAGCCGCCGGGACAGGTCCTACGAGCAGTACTTC

j_call: TRBJ1-3
clone_size: -
d_call: -
v_call: TRBV4-1
cdr3_aa: CASSQWTVAGNTIYF
cdr3_nt: TGCGCCAGCAGCCAATGGACAGTTGCGGGAAACACCATATATTTT

j_call: TRBJ1-5
clone_size: -
d_call: -
v_call: TRBV20-1
cdr3_aa: CSASGWPMGNQPQHF
cdr3_nt: TGCAGTGCTAGTGGATGGCCTATGGGCAATCAGCCCCAGCATTTT

j_call: TRBJ1-6
clone_size: -
d_call: TRBD1
v_call: TRBV28
cdr3_aa: CASTPGQFNSPLHF
cdr3_nt: TGTGCCAGCACCCCGGGACAGTTCAATTCACCCCTCCACTTT

j_call: TRBJ2-3
clone_size: few
d_call: TRBD2
v_call: TRBV28
cdr3_aa: CASTSGGADTQYF
cdr3_nt: TGTGCCAGCACCTCGGGGGGGGCAGATACGCAGTATTTT

j_call: TRBJ2-1
clone_size: once
d_call: TRBD2
v_call: TRBV11-2
cdr3_aa: CASSFGGARAGGPRNEQFF
cdr3_nt: TGTGCCAGCAGCTTCGGCGGGGCCCGAGCGGGGGGGCCCCGCAATGAGCAGTTCTTC

j_call: TRBJ2-7
clone_size: -
d_call: -
v_call: TRBV20-1
cdr3_aa: CSARRALEQYF
cdr3_nt: TGCAGTGCTAGAAGGGCGCTCGAGCAGTACTTC

j_call: TRBJ1-6
clone_size: -
d_call: TRBD1
v_call: TRBV5-4
cdr3_aa: CASSPLGQPNSPLHF
cdr3_nt: TGTGCCAGCAGCCCCCTGGGACAGCCCAATTCACCCCTCCACTTT

j_call: TRBJ2-1
clone_size: -
d_call: -
v_call: TRBV3-1/TRBV3-2
cdr3_aa: CASSQDCRLGGQFF
cdr3_nt: TGTGCCAGCAGCCAAGATTGCCGCCTGGGGGGGCAGTTCTTC

j_call: TRBJ2-1
clone_size: -
d_call: TRBD1
v_call: TRBV5-1
cdr3_aa: CASSMGQMYNEQFF
cdr3_nt: TGCGCCAGCAGCATGGGACAGATGTACAATGAGCAGTTCTTC

j_call: TRBJ2-2
clone_size: once
d_call: -
v_call: TRBV21-1
cdr3_aa: CASSKSAGGNGELFF
cdr3_nt: TGTGCCAGCAGCAAATCGGCAGGGGGCAACGGGGAGCTGTTTTTT

j_call: TRBJ1-4
clone_size: -
d_call: -
v_call: TRBV20-1
cdr3_aa: CSAPNPGKLFF
cdr3_nt: TGCAGTGCGCCGAACCCGGGAAAACTGTTTTTT

j_call: TRBJ2-5
clone_size: -
d_call: -
v_call: TRBV24-1
cdr3_aa: CATSGREYQETQYF
cdr3_nt: TGTGCCACCAGTGGTAGAGAGTACCAAGAGACCCAGTACTTC

j_call: TRBJ1-5
clone_size: -
d_call: -
v_call: TRBV7-8
cdr3_aa: CASSLNGGGQPQHF
cdr3_nt: TGTGCCAGCAGCTTAAACGGGGGCGGTCAGCCCCAGCATTTT

j_call: TRBJ1-2
clone_size: -
d_call: -
v_call: TRBV5-1
cdr3_aa: CASSFDGLGGYTF
cdr3_nt: TGCGCCAGCAGCTTCGATGGGCTAGGTGGCTACACCTTC

j_call: TRBJ1-2
clone_size: -
d_call: TRBD1
v_call: TRBV3-1/TRBV3-2
cdr3_aa: CASSQAGTGEYYGYTF
cdr3_nt: TGTGCCAGCAGCCAGGCCGGGACAGGGGAATACTATGGCTACACCTTC

j_call: TRBJ2-7
clone_size: -
d_call: -
v_call: TRBV5-1
cdr3_aa: CASSHETGRTYEQYF
cdr3_nt: TGCGCCAGCAGCCATGAGACAGGACGAACCTACGAGCAGTACTTC

j_call: TRBJ1-5
clone_size: -
d_call: TRBD1
v_call: TRBV28
cdr3_aa: CASSLPQGAVSNQPQHF
cdr3_nt: TGTGCCAGCAGTCTGCCACAGGGGGCGGTAAGCAATCAGCCCCAGCATTTT

j_call: TRBJ2-7
clone_size: -
d_call: -
v_call: TRBV28
cdr3_aa: CASSWGRGTYEQYF
cdr3_nt: TGTGCCAGCAGTTGGGGCCGGGGGACCTACGAGCAGTACTTC

j_call: TRBJ2-3
clone_size: -
d_call: TRBD2
v_call: TRBV5-1
cdr3_aa: CASSFGGGADTQYF
cdr3_nt: TGCGCCAGCAGCTTTGGTGGGGGGGCAGATACGCAGTATTTT

j_call: TRBJ2-7
clone_size: -
d_call: -
v_call: TRBV5-5
cdr3_aa: CASSLKDRTYEQYF
cdr3_nt: TGTGCCAGCAGCTTAAAGGACAGAACCTACGAGCAGTACTTC

j_call: TRBJ1-6
clone_size: -
d_call: TRBD1
v_call: TRBV28
cdr3_aa: CASSLWGDRLTPLHF
cdr3_nt: TGTGCCAGCAGTTTATGGGGGGACAGGTTAACGCCCCTCCACTTT